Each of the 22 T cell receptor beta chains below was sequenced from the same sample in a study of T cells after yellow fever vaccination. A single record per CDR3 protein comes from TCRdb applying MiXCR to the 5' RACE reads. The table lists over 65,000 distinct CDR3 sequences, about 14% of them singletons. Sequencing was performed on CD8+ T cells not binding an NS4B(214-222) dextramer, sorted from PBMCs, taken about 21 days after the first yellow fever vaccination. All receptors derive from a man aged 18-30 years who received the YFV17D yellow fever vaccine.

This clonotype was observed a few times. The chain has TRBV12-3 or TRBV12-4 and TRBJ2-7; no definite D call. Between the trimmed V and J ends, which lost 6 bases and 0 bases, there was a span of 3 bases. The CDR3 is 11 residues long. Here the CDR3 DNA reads TGTGCCAGCAGCAACTCCTACGAGCAGTACTTC. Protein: CASSNSYEQYF.

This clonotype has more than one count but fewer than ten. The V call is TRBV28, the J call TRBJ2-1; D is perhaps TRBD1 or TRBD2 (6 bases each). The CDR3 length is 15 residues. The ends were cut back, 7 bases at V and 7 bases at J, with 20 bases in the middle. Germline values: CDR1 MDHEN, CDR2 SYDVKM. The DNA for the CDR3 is TGTGCCAGCACCCCCCTTTGGGGGGCTCGGAATGAGCAGTTCTTC. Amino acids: CASTPLWGARNEQFF. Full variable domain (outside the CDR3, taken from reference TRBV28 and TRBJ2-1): DVKVTQSSRYLVKRTGEKVFLECVQDMDHENMFWYRQDPGLGLRLIYFSYDVKMKEKGDIPEGYSVSREKKERFSLILESASTNQTSMYLCASTPLWGARNEQFFGPGTRLTVL.

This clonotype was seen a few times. In DNA, the CDR3 is TGCGCCAGCAGTGGTAGTAGCGGGGACTCCTACAATGAGCAGTTCTTC. Its translation: CASSGSSGDSYNEQFF. The V gene is TRBV10-2, the J gene TRBJ2-1; 8 bases are a match to TRBD2. The V gene's germline CDR1 is WSHSY and CDR2 SAAADI. J gave up 0 bases and V 4 bases, and 5 bases lay outside the gene matches. The length of the CDR3 is 16 residues.

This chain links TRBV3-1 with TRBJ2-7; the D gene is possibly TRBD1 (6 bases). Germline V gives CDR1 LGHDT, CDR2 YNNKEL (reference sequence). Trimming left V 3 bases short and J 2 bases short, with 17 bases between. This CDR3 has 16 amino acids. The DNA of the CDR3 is TGTGCCAGCAGCCACCGCGGATATCCAGGGGCCTACGAGCAGTACTTC. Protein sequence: CASSHRGYPGAYEQYF.

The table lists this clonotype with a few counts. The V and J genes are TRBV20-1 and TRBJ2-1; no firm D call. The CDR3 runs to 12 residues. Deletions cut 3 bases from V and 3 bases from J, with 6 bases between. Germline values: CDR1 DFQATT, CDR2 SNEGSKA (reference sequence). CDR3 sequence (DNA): TGCAGTGCTAGCGTCCACTACAATGAGCAGTTCTTC. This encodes CSASVHYNEQFF.

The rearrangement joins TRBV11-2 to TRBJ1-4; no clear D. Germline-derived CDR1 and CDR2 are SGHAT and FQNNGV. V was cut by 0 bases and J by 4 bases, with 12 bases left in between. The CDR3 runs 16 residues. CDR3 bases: TGTGCCAGCAGCTTAGATCGGAAAGGGAATAATGAAAAACTGTTTTTT. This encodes CASSLDRKGNNEKLFF.

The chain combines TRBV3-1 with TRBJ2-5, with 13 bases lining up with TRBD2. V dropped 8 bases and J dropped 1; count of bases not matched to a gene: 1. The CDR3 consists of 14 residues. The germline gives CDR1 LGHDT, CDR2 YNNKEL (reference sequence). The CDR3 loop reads CASRTSGGQETQYF. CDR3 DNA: TGTGCCAGCCGGACTAGCGGGGGCCAAGAGACCCAGTACTTC.

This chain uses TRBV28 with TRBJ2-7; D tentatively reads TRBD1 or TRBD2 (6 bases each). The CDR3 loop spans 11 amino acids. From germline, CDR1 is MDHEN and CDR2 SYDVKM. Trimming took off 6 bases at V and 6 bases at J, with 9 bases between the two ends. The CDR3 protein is CASRRGVEQYV. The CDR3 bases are TGTGCCAGCAGGAGGGGGGTCGAGCAGTACGTC.

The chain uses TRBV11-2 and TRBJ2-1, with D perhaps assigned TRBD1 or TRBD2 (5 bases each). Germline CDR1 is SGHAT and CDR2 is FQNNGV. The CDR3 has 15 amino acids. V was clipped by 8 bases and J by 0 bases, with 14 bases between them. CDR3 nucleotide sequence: TGTGCCAGCTCCCTATCAGGGAGCTCCTACAATGAGCAGTTCTTC. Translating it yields CASSLSGSSYNEQFF. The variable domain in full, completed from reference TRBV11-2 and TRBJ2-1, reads EAGVAQSPRYKIIEKRQSVAFWCNPISGHATLYWYQQILGQGPKLLIQFQNNGVVDDSQLPKDRFSAERLKGVDSTLKIQPAKLEDSAVYLCASSLSGSSYNEQFFGPGTRLTVL.

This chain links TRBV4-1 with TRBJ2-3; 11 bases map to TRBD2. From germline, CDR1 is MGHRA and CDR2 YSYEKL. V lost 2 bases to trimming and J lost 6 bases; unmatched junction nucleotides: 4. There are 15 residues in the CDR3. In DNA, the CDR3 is TGCGCCAGCAGCCAACTAGCGGGGGGATTGGATACGCAGTATTTT. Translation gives CASSQLAGGLDTQYF.

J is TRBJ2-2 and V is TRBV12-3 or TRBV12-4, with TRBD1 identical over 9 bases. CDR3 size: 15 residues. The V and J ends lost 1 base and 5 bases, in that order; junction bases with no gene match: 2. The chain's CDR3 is CASSLVTGGTGELFF. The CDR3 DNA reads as TGTGCCAGCAGTTTAGTGACAGGGGGGACCGGGGAGCTGTTTTTT.

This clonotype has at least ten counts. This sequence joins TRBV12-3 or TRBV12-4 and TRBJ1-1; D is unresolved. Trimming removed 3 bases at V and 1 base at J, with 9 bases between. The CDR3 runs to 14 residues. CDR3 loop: CASSLSPGNTEAFF. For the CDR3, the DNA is TGTGCCAGCAGTTTGTCGCCAGGGAACACTGAAGCTTTCTTT.

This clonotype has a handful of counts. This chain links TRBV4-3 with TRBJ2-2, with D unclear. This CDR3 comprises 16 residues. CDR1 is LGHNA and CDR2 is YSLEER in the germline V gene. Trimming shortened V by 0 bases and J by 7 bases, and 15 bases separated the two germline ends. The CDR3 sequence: CASSQERRPLNGELFF. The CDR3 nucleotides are TGCGCCAGCAGCCAAGAACGACGACCTCTGAACGGGGAGCTGTTTTTT.

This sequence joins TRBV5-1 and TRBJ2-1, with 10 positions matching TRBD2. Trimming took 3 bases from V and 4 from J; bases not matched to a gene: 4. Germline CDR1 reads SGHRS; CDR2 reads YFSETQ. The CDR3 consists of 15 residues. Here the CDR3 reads CASSSGTSVYNEQFF. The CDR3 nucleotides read TGCGCCAGCAGCTCCGGGACTAGCGTTTACAATGAGCAGTTCTTC.

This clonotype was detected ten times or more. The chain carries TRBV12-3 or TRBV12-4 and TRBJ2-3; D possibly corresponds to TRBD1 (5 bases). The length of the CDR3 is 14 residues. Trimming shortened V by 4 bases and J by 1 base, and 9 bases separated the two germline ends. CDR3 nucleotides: TGTGCCAGCAGTTCCCAAGGGGGCACAGATACGCAGTATTTT. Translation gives CASSSQGGTDTQYF.

CDR3 sequence reads: CASSLVVSGSAKNIQYF. Here the CDR3 DNA reads TGCGCCAGCAGCTTGGTGGTTTCCGGGTCAGCCAAAAACATTCAGTACTTC. The rearrangement uses TRBV5-1 and TRBJ2-4; D not resolved. The CDR3 is made up of 17 amino acids. Trimming shortened V by 0 bases and J by 0 bases, and 13 bases separated the two germline ends. The germline V gene has CDR1 SGHRS and CDR2 YFSETQ. The variable domain in full, completed from reference TRBV5-1 and TRBJ2-4, reads KAGVTQTPRYLIKTRGQQVTLSCSPISGHRSVSWYQQTPGQGLQFLFEYFSETQRNKGNFPGRFSGRQFSNSRSEMNVSTLELGDSALYLCASSLVVSGSAKNIQYFGAGTRLSVL.

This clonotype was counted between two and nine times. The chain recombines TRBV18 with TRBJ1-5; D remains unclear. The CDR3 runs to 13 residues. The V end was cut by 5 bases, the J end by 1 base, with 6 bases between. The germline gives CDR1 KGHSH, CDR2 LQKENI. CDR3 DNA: TGTGCCAGCTCAGAGACAAGCAATCAGCCCCAGCATTTT. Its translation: CASSETSNQPQHF. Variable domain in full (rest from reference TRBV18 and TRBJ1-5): NAGVMQNPRHLVRRRGQEARLRCSPMKGHSHVYWYRQLPEEGLKFMVYLQKENIIDESGMPKERFSAEFPKEGPSILRIQQVVRGDSAAYFCASSETSNQPQHFGDGTRLSIL.

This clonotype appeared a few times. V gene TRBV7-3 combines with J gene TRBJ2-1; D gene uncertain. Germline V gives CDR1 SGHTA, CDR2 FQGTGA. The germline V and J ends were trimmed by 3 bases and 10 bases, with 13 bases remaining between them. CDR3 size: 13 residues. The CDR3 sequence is CASSFPGFGEQFF. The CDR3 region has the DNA TGTGCCAGCAGCTTTCCTGGGTTTGGCGAGCAGTTCTTC.

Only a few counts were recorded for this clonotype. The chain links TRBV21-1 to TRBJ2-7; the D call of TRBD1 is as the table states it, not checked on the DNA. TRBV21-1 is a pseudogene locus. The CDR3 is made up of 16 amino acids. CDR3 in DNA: TGTGCCAGCAGCAAAGGTTGGCCTCACCGGGAACACGAGCAGTACTTC. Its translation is CASSKGWPHREHEQYF.

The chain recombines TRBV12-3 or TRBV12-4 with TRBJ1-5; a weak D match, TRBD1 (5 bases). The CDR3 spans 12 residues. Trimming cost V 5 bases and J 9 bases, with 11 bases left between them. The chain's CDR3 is CASSPGGGPQHF. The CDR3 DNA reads TGTGCCAGCAGTCCGGGGGGGGGGCCCCAGCATTTT.

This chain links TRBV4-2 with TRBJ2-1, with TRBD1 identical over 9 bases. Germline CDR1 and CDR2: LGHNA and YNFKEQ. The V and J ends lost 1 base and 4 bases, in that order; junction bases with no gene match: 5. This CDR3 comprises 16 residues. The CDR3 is CASSQGGTGPYNEQFF. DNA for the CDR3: TGTGCCAGCAGCCAAGGGGGGACAGGGCCATACAATGAGCAGTTCTTC.

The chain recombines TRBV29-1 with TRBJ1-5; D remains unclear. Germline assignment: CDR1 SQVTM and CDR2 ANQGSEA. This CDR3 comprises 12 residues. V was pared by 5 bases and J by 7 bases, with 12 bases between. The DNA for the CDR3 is TGCAGCGTTAGCTGGGGTGGCCAGCCCCAGCATTTT. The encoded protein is CSVSWGGQPQHF.